These 18 T cell receptor beta chains came from one sample sequenced in a study of immune evolution from preneoplasia to lung adenocarcinoma. TCRdb's copy holds only in-frame clones and misses some; the assay was immunoSEQ multiplex PCR. The table has several thousand clones, approximately 88% seen once. The sample consisted of FFPE lung adenocarcinoma in situ tissue. The receptors come from a donor at least 70 years old with lung adenocarcinoma.

As for this clone: One end of the junction does not line up with germline, which may come from a read error. The V call is TRBV20-1, the J call TRBJ2-7, with D hard to call. This CDR3 is 9 amino acids long. CDR1 is DFQATT and CDR2 is SNEGSKA in the germline V gene (reference sequence). The CDR3 is CSATISRNF. CDR3 in DNA: TGCAGTGCTACAATCTCCCGGAACTTC.

The chain joins TRBV7-2 to TRBJ1-2; D might be TRBD1 (6 bases). Trimming cost V 2 bases and J 7 bases, with 11 bases left between them. Looked up from germline, CDR1 is SGHTA and CDR2 is FQGNSA. This CDR3 is built from 13 residues. In DNA, the CDR3 is TGTGCCAGCAGCTTACCCCAGGGGCTTGGCTACACCTTC. This sequence encodes CASSLPQGLGYTF.

The V call is TRBV7-9, the J call TRBJ2-5; D is ambiguous. CDR3 size: 14 residues. Trimming took 5 bases from V and 2 from J, leaving 12 bases between them. Germline assignment: CDR1 SEHNR and CDR2 FQNEAQ (reference sequence). CDR3 coding DNA: TGTGCCAGCAGCCCCCTAGGAGCACAAGAGACCCAGTACTTC. Translation: CASSPLGAQETQYF.

This clone was seen a single time. The rearrangement links TRBV11-3 to TRBJ1-1; D is possibly TRBD1 (6 bases). Trimming pared 2 bases from V and 9 bases from J, leaving 7 bases between. Germline lookup yields CDR1 SGHNT and CDR2 YENEEA. There are 11 residues in the CDR3. The CDR3 nucleotides read TGTGCCAGCAGCTTAACAGGGCAAGCTTTCTTT. Its protein product is CASSLTGQAFF.

The chain couples TRBV4-1 to TRBJ2-5, with 8 bases that match TRBD1. With V trimmed by 4 bases and J by 3 bases, 13 bases remained unmatched. The CDR3 extends over 17 amino acids. Germline CDR1 MGHRA, CDR2 YSYEKL. CDR3 loop: CASSPKSPGTGKETQYF. The CDR3 DNA sequence: TGCGCCAGCAGCCCCAAGTCGCCCGGGACAGGCAAAGAGACCCAGTACTTC.

CDR3 sequence: CSARSTDTQYF. CDR3 bases: TGCAGTGCTAGATCCACAGATACGCAGTATTTT. The chain recombines TRBV20-1 with TRBJ2-3; D is ambiguous. The CDR3 totals 11 residues. The germline V gene encodes CDR1 DFQATT and CDR2 SNEGSKA (reference sequence). V dropped 2 bases and J dropped 2 bases, with 2 bases sitting between them.

The chain links TRBV4-1 to TRBJ1-2, with TRBD1 identical over 9 bases. V shed 4 bases, J shed 4 bases, and the junction held 4 bases outside the gene matches. This CDR3 is built from 14 residues. Germline CDR1 and CDR2: MGHRA and YSYEKL. CDR3 loop: CASSPQGQGYGYTF. The CDR3 coding sequence is TGCGCCAGCAGCCCTCAGGGACAGGGCTATGGCTACACCTTC.

V and J are TRBV21-1 and TRBJ2-7; the D segment call TRBD2 is taken from the table without a DNA check. TRBV21-1 is given as a pseudogene. This CDR3 contains 14 residues. The CDR3 reads CATALAGDPTEQYF. The CDR3, as DNA: TGTGCCACCGCACTAGCGGGAGATCCTACCGAGCAGTACTTC.

The chain is built from TRBV5-6 and TRBJ2-3; 8 bases match TRBD1. The CDR3 has 15 residues. Germline assignment: CDR1 SGHDT and CDR2 YYEEEE. Trimming removed 3 bases from V and 3 bases from J; junction bases left unmatched: 6. The CDR3 region has the DNA TGTGCCAGCAGCTACCGTGACAGGGGTACAGATACGCAGTATTTT. It specifies CASSYRDRGTDTQYF.

The chain combines TRBV30 with TRBJ2-6; D unresolved. This CDR3 comprises 12 residues. Germline V gives CDR1 GTSNPN, CDR2 SVGIG (reference sequence). V gave up 6 bases and J gave up 2 bases, with 5 bases separating them. The CDR3 sequence is CACRPGANVLTF. As DNA, the CDR3 is TGTGCCTGCCGACCTGGGGCCAACGTCCTGACTTTC.

This clone was observed once. The chain employs TRBV18 and TRBJ1-4; tentatively, D is TRBD1 (6 bases). V was clipped by 3 bases and J by 8 bases, with 16 bases between them. The CDR3 covers 15 residues. Germline V gives CDR1 KGHSH, CDR2 LQKENI. The CDR3 region is CASSPGGGFGEKLFF. CDR3 nucleotide sequence: TGTGCCAGCTCACCCGGGGGGGGCTTCGGCGAAAAACTGTTTTTT.

V usage is TRBV18 and J usage is TRBJ2-6, with D perhaps matching TRBD1 (6 bases). Trimming took off 0 bases at V and 1 base at J, with 19 bases between the two ends. Germline CDR1 is KGHSH and CDR2 is LQKENI. This CDR3 spans 20 amino acids. Here the CDR3 reads CASSPPWAGRGNSGANVLTF. The CDR3, as DNA: TGTGCCAGCTCACCACCTTGGGCGGGCAGGGGAAATTCTGGGGCCAACGTCCTGACTTTC.

This clone appeared a single time. The rearrangement joins TRBV7-2 to TRBJ2-1; 11 bases agree with TRBD2. The ends lost 4 bases at V and 5 bases at J; junction bases unmatched: 7. The germline gives CDR1 SGHTA, CDR2 FQGNSA. This CDR3 has 16 amino acids. This CDR3 reads CASSYPPGLADNEQFF. The CDR3 nucleotides read TGTGCCAGCAGCTACCCACCGGGACTAGCGGACAATGAGCAGTTCTTC.

V gene TRBV29-1 combines with J gene TRBJ1-4; 7 nucleotides agree with TRBD1. Germline CDR1 reads SQVTM; CDR2 reads ANQGSEA. Trimming cost V 1 base and J 0 bases; bases outside gene matches: 5. This CDR3 contains 16 residues. The DNA for the CDR3 is TGCAGCGTTGAAGTCGGACAGGTTGCAACTAATGAAAAACTGTTTTTT. Amino acids: CSVEVGQVATNEKLFF.

The rearrangement links TRBV5-5 to TRBJ2-5, with 7 bases aligning to TRBD1. Germline assignment: CDR1 SGHKS and CDR2 YYEKEE (reference sequence). Trimming took 4 bases from V and 11 from J; bases not matched to a gene: 11. The CDR3 is made up of 13 amino acids. This CDR3 reads CASSIGTDIRQYF. The DNA for the CDR3 is TGTGCCAGCAGCATCGGGACAGACATCCGGCAGTACTTC.

The chain recombines TRBV29-1 with TRBJ1-4; the match to TRBD1 covers 9 bases. The CDR3 runs to 12 residues. The junction had 3 bases not matched to a gene; V was cut back by 6 bases and J by 7 bases. Germline assignment: CDR1 SQVTM and CDR2 ANQGSEA. The CDR3 DNA follows: TGCAGCGTCGGGACAGGGTTTGAAAAACTGTTTTTT. It translates to CSVGTGFEKLFF.

The J gene is TRBJ2-7, the V gene TRBV14; possible D gene TRBD1, 6 bases. The CDR3 extends over 14 amino acids. V was clipped by 3 bases and J by 6 bases, with 15 bases between them. Germline CDR1 is SGHDN and CDR2 is FVKESK. The CDR3, as DNA: TGTGCCAGCAGCCATACGGGCCCCAGGGGCGAGCAGTACTTC. Amino acid sequence: CASSHTGPRGEQYF.

The V call is TRBV7-6, the J call TRBJ2-2; tentative D call: TRBD2 (7 bases). Germline V gene data show CDR1 as SGHVS and CDR2 as FNYEAQ. The CDR3 totals 16 residues. Trimming left V 6 bases short and J 1 base short, with 15 bases between. The CDR3: CASSREGGLNTGELFF. The CDR3 DNA follows: TGTGCCAGCAGTCGAGAGGGGGGGCTGAACACCGGGGAGCTGTTTTTT. The full variable domain, in which reference TRBV7-6 and TRBJ2-2 provide the parts outside the CDR3, is GAGVSQSPRYKVTKRGQDVALRCDPISGHVSLYWYRQALGQGPEFLTYFNYEAQQDKSGLPNDRFSAERPEGSISTLTIQRTEQRDSAMYRCASSREGGLNTGELFFGEGSRLTVL.